This T cell receptor beta chain was captured in a study of vaccination and CD4 T cells after COVID-19. The Oncomine TCR Beta short-read assay was applied to DNA of cultured CD4+ T cells. TCRdb reprocessed the PCR reads via MiXCR and lists one record per CDR3 protein. The sample holds 20,000 to 25,000 distinct CDR3 sequences, 60% to 80% seen once. The treatment here: approximately nine-day PBMC culture with coronavirus spike peptide pools or control peptides (ViraFEST assay). Germline CDR1 is SGHTA and CDR2 is FQGNSA. Trimming pared 5 bases from V and 4 bases from J, leaving 12 bases between. The CDR3 is 14 amino acids. Concerning this clonotype: Its antigen is unidentified.

V gene TRBV7-2 combines with J gene TRBJ1-3; D uncertain. This sequence was found in a human donor who received a COVID-19 vaccine. The material sequenced was CD4+ T cells from blood, cultured in vitro, taken before SARS-CoV-2 vaccination. CDR3 amino acids: CASSRRRMGNTIYF. In DNA, the CDR3 is TGTGCCAGCAGCCGGCGCAGAATGGGAAACACCATATATTTT. Using reference TRBV7-2 and TRBJ1-3 for the parts outside the CDR3, the full variable domain is GAGVSQSPSNKVTEKGKDVELRCDPISGHTALYWYRQSLGQGLEFLIYFQGNSAPDKSGLPSDRFSAERTGGSVSTLTIQRTQQEDSAVYLCASSRRRMGNTIYFGEGSWLTVV.